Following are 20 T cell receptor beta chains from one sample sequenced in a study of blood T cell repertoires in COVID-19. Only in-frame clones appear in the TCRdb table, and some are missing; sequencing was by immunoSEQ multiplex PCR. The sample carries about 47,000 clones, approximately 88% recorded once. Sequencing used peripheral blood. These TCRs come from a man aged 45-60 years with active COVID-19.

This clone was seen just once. The CDR3 loop is CASSEGLAGVSQYF. CDR3 sequence (DNA): TGTGCCAGCAGTGAAGGGCTAGCGGGAGTATCGCAGTATTTT. The V gene is TRBV6-1, the J gene TRBJ2-3; TRBD2 aligns across 10 bases. V lost 1 base and J lost 10; bases outside the gene matches: 5. The CDR3 sequence is 14 residues long. Looked up from germline, CDR1 is MNHNS and CDR2 is SASEGT.

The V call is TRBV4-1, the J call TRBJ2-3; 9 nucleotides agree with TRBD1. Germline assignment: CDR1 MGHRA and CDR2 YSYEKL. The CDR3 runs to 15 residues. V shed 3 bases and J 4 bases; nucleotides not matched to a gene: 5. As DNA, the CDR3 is TGCGCCAGCAGCCACCCTGACAGGGGGTCAGATACGCAGTATTTT. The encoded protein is CASSHPDRGSDTQYF.

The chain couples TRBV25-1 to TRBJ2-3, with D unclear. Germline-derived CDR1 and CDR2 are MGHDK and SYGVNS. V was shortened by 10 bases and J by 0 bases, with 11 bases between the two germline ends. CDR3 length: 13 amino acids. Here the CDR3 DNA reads TGTGCCACCCGAAGGAGAAGCACAGATACGCAGTATTTT. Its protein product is CATRRRSTDTQYF.

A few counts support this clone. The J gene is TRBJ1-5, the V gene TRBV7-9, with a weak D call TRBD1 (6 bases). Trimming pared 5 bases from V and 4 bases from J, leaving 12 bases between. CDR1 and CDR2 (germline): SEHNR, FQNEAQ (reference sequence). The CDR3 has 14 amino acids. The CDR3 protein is CASSPGQTNQPQHF. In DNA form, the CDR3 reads TGTGCCAGCAGCCCCGGACAGACGAATCAGCCCCAGCATTTT.

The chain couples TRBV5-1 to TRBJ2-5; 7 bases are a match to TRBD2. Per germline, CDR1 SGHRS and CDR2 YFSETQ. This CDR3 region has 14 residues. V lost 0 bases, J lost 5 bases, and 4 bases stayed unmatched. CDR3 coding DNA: TGCGCCAGCAGCTTGGCGGCGGGAGCGGAGACCCAGTACTTC. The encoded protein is CASSLAAGAETQYF. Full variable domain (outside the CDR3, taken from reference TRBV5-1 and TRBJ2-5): KAGVTQTPRYLIKTRGQQVTLSCSPISGHRSVSWYQQTPGQGLQFLFEYFSETQRNKGNFPGRFSGRQFSNSRSEMNVSTLELGDSALYLCASSLAAGAETQYFGPGTRLLVL.

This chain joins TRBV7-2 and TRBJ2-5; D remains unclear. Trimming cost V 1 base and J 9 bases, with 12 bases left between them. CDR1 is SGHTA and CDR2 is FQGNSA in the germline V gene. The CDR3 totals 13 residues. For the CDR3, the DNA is TGTGCCAGCAGCTTAGGAGAGGTCGGTCCCCAGTACTTC. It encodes CASSLGEVGPQYF.

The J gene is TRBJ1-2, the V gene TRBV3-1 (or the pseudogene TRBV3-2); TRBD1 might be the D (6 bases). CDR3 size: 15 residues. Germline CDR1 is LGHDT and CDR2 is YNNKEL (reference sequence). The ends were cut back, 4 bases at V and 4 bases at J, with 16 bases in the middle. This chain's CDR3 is CASSPRRGQSYGYTF. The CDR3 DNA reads TGTGCCAGCAGCCCTCGGCGGGGGCAGAGCTATGGCTACACCTTC.

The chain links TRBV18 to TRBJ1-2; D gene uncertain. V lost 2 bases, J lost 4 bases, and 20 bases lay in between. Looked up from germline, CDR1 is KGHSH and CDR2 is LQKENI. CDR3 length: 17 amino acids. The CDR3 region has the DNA TGTGCCAGCTCACCAGCGGGAACAGCCCGTCAATTCTATGGCTACACCTTC. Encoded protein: CASSPAGTARQFYGYTF. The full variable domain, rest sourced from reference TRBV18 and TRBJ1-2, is NAGVMQNPRHLVRRRGQEARLRCSPMKGHSHVYWYRQLPEEGLKFMVYLQKENIIDESGMPKERFSAEFPKEGPSILRIQQVVRGDSAAYFCASSPAGTARQFYGYTFGSGTRLTVV.

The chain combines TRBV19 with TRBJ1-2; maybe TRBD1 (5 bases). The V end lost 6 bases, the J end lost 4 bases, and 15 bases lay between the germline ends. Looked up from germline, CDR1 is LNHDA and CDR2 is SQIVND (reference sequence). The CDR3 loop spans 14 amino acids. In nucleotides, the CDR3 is TGTGCCAGTAGGGCCCCCGACAGATTCTATGGCTACACCTTC. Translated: CASRAPDRFYGYTF.

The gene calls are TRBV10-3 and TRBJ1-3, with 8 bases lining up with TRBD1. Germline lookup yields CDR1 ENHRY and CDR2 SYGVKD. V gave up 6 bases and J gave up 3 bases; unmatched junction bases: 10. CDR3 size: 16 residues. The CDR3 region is CAIRSAGGAGGNTIYF. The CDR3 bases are TGTGCCATCAGGTCCGCAGGGGGCGCTGGTGGAAACACCATATATTTT.

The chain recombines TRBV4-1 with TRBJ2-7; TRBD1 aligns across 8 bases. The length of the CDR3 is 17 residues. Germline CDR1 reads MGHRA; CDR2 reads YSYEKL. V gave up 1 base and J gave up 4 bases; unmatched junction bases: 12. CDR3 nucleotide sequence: TGCGCCAGCAGCCAAGTTTCTGTCGGGACAGGAGTATACGAGCAGTACTTC. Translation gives CASSQVSVGTGVYEQYF.

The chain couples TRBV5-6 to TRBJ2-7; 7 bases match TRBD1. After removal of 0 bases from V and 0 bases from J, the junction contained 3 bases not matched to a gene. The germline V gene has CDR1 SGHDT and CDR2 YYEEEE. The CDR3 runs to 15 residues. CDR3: CASSLVRDSSYEQYF. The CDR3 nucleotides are TGTGCCAGCAGCTTGGTCAGGGACAGCTCCTACGAGCAGTACTTC.

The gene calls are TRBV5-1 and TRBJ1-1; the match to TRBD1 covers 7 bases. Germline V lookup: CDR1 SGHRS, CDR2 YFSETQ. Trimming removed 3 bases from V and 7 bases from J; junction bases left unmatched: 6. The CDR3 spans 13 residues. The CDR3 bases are TGCGCCAGCAGCTACGTACAGGGGTTTGAAGCTTTCTTT. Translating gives CASSYVQGFEAFF.

This CDR3 reads CASSLRSLGTGELFF. DNA for the CDR3: TGTGCCAGCAGTTTGCGGTCGCTTGGCACCGGGGAGCTGTTTTTT. V is TRBV27 and J is TRBJ2-2; the D is unclear. The CDR3 has 15 residues. Germline loops: CDR1 MNHEY, CDR2 SMNVEV (reference sequence). V was clipped by 3 bases and J by 4 bases, with 12 bases between them.

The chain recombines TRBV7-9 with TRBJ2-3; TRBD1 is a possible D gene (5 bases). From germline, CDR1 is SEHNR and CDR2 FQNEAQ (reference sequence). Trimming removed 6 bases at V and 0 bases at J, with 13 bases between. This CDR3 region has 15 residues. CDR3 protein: CASSPQGMSTDTQYF. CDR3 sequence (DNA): TGTGCCAGCAGTCCCCAGGGCATGAGCACAGATACGCAGTATTTT. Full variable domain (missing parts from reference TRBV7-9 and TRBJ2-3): DTGVSQNPRHKITKRGQNVTFRCDPISEHNRLYWYRQTLGQGPEFLTYFQNEAQLEKSRLLSDRFSAERPKGSFSTLEIQRTEQGDSAMYLCASSPQGMSTDTQYFGPGTRLTVL.

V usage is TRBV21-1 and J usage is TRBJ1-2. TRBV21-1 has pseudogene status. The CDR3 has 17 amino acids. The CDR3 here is CASSLLSRGGADYGYTF. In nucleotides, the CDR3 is TGTGCCAGCAGCCTCCTATCGAGGGGGGGGGCGGACTATGGCTACACCTTC.

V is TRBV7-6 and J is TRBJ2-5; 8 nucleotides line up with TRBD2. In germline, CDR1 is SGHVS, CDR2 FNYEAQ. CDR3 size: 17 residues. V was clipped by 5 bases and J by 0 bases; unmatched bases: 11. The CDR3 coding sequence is TGTGCCAGCAGCCCACCTCCGGGACTAGGGGACCAAGAGACCCAGTACTTC. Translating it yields CASSPPPGLGDQETQYF.

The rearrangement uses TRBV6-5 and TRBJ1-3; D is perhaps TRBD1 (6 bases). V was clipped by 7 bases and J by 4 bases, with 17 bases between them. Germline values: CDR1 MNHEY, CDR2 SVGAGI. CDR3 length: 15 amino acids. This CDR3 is CASKRRQESGNTIYF. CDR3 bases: TGTGCCAGCAAACGAAGACAGGAATCGGGAAACACCATATATTTT.

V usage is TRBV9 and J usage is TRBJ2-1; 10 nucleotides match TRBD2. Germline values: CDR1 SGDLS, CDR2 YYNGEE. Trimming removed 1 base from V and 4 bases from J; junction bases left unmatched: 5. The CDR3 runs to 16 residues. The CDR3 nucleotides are TGTGCCAGCAGCGTACGCGCTAGCGGGGGTTACAATGAGCAGTTCTTC. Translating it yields CASSVRASGGYNEQFF.

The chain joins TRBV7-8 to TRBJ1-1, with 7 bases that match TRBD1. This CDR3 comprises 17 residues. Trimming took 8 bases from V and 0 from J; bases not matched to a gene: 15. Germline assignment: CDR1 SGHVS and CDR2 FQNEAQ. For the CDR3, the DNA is TGTGCCAGCGGTTACCGACAGGGAATGGTGCTGAACACTGAAGCTTTCTTT. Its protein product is CASGYRQGMVLNTEAFF.